The text below deals with one T cell receptor beta chain. Its antigen remains unknown. The V end was cut by 0 bases, the J end by 0 bases, with 10 bases between. This CDR3 is 16 amino acids long. Germline V lookup: CDR1 SGDLS, CDR2 YYNGEE. TCR sequencing used cDNA made by reverse transcription of extracted RNA. Method: immunoSEQ multiplex PCR; TCRdb's copy keeps in-frame clones and lacks some. The profile shows more than 200,000 clones, roughly 40% of them singletons. This sample is part of a study of CD8+ T cells in alopecia areata. Points from the study as a whole: Normal skin contains resident alphabeta T cells, and these are also sequenced in scalp samples. Patients displayed less clarity in TCR sharing than mice, a finding possibly related to HLA.

Treatment of the sample: oral pan-JAK inhibitor, 5-10 mg twice daily. The investigators collected lesional scalp punch biopsies and peripheral blood from alopecia areata patients. The TCR was taken from a human donor with alopecia areata. Sequences were derived from CD4+ T cells sorted from blood, sampled around week 37, from a patient treated with tofacitinib. The chain has TRBV9 and TRBJ1-5; TRBD1 is a possible D gene (5 bases). Here the CDR3 reads CASSVGFGGSNQPQHF. The CDR3, as DNA: TGTGCCAGCAGCGTAGGTTTTGGGGGTAGCAATCAGCCCCAGCATTTT.